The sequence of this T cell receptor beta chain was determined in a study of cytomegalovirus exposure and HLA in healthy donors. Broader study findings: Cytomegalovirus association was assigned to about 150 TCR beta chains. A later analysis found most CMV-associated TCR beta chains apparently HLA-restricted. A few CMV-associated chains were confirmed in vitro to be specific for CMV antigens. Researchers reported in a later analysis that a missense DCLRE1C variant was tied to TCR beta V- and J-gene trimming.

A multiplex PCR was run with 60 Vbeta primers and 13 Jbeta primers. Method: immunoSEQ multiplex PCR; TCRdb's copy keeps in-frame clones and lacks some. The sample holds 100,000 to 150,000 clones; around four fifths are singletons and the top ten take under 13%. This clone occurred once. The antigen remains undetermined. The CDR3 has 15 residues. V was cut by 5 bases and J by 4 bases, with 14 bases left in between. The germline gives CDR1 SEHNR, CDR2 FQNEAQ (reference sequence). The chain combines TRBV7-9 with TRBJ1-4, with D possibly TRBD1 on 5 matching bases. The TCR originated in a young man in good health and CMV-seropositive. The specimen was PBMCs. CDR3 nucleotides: TGTGCCAGCAGCCCTCGAGGGAGGGGTAATGAAAAACTGTTTTTT. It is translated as CASSPRGRGNEKLFF. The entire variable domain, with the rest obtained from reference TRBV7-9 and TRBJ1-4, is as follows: DTGVSQNPRHKITKRGQNVTFRCDPISEHNRLYWYRQTLGQGPEFLTYFQNEAQLEKSRLLSDRFSAERPKGSFSTLEIQRTEQGDSAMYLCASSPRGRGNEKLFFGSGTQLSVL.